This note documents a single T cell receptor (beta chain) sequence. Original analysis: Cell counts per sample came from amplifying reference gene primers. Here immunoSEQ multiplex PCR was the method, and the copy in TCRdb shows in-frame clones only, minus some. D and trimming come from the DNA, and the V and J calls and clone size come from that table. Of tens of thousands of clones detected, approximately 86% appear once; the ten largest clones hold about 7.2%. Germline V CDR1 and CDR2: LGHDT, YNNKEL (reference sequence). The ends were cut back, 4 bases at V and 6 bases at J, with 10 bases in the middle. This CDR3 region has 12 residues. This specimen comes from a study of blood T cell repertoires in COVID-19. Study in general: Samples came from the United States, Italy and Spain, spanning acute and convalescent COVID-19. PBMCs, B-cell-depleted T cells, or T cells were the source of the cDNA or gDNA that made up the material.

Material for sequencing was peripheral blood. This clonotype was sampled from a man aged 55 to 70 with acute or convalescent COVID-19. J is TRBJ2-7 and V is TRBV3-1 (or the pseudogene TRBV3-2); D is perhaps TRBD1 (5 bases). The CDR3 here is CASSPDNSEQYF. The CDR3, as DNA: TGTGCCAGCAGCCCGGACAATAGCGAGCAGTACTTC.